The 10 T cell receptor beta chains reported below all come from one sample, sequenced in a study of T cells after yellow fever vaccination. TCRdb re-derived calls from the 5' RACE reads in MiXCR, one entry per CDR3 protein. The profile shows hundreds of thousands of distinct CDR3 sequences, around 20% of them singletons. The sequencing here drew on PBMCs, taken before the yellow fever booster vaccination. The receptors were sampled from a man between 18 and 29 years old who received the YFV17D yellow fever vaccine.

V gene TRBV6-1 combines with J gene TRBJ2-7; 8 bases align to TRBD1. Per the germline V gene, CDR1 is MNHNS and CDR2 is SASEGT. V shed 6 bases, J shed 5 bases, and the junction held 9 bases outside the gene matches. This CDR3 spans 14 amino acids. In DNA, the CDR3 is TGTGCCAGCAGAGGGGGACAGGCGACCGACGAGCAGTACTTC. Its protein is CASRGGQATDEQYF.

This clonotype was seen a handful of times. The chain couples TRBV2 to TRBJ1-1; 9 bases are a match to TRBD1. CDR1 SNHLY and CDR2 FYNNEI come from the germline V gene. The junction had 6 bases not matched to a gene; V was cut back by 5 bases and J by 8 bases. This CDR3 is built from 13 residues. CDR3 amino acids: CASSTPGQGEAFF. The DNA for the CDR3 is TGTGCCAGCAGTACCCCGGGACAGGGAGAAGCTTTCTTT.

The V and J genes are TRBV11-2 and TRBJ1-1; D gene ambiguous. Germline lookup yields CDR1 SGHAT and CDR2 FQNNGV. V lost 0 bases and J 2 bases, leaving 7 bases between the germline ends. The CDR3 length is 14 residues. The CDR3 DNA is TGTGCCAGCAGCTTAGATCGGATAAACACTGAAGCTTTCTTT. This translates into CASSLDRINTEAFF. Full variable domain (remainder filled in from reference TRBV11-2 and TRBJ1-1): EAGVAQSPRYKIIEKRQSVAFWCNPISGHATLYWYQQILGQGPKLLIQFQNNGVVDDSQLPKDRFSAERLKGVDSTLKIQPAKLEDSAVYLCASSLDRINTEAFFGQGTRLTVV.

There are a few counts of this clonotype. The chain employs TRBV7-9 and TRBJ2-7, with D unclear. Per germline, CDR1 SEHNR and CDR2 FQNEAQ (reference sequence). Trimming removed 1 base at V and 9 bases at J, with 13 bases between. CDR3 length equals 13 residues. DNA for the CDR3: TGTGCCAGCAGCTTAGAGGCCCTAGGTTGGCAGTACTTC. Translating gives CASSLEALGWQYF.

This chain uses TRBV6-5 with TRBJ1-5; D possibly corresponds to TRBD1 (6 bases). CDR3 length: 15 amino acids. Germline values: CDR1 MNHEY, CDR2 SVGAGI. The V end was cut by 0 bases, the J end by 9 bases, with 15 bases between. The CDR3 nucleotides read TGTGCCAGCAGTTACTCCCCCACAGGGACCTCGCCCCAGCATTTT. This translates into CASSYSPTGTSPQHF.

V usage is TRBV5-1 and J usage is TRBJ1-2; 11 bases agree with TRBD1. The CDR3 is made up of 15 amino acids. The trim removed 2 bases at V and 11 bases at J, leaving 11 bases unmatched. Germline CDR1 reads SGHRS; CDR2 reads YFSETQ. CDR3 sequence (DNA): TGCGCCAGCAGCTTTCTACCGGGACAGGGGGAAAGTTACACCTTC. Its translation: CASSFLPGQGESYTF.

This clonotype has a handful of counts. The chain couples TRBV7-8 to TRBJ1-5, with 10 bases aligning to TRBD1. Germline V gene data show CDR1 as SGHVS and CDR2 as FQNEAQ. Trimming cost V 7 bases and J 5 bases; bases outside gene matches: 2. The length of the CDR3 is 13 residues. Written as DNA, the CDR3 is TGTGCCAGCACCGGGACAGGGGATCAGCCCCAGCATTTT. This sequence encodes CASTGTGDQPQHF.

This chain joins TRBV9 and TRBJ2-7; D uncertain. Per germline, CDR1 SGDLS and CDR2 YYNGEE. The CDR3 has 16 amino acids. The germline V and J ends were trimmed by 0 bases and 2 bases, with 15 bases remaining between them. The DNA of the CDR3 is TGTGCCAGCAGCGTAGGTTGGGGTCAACGGGCCTACGAGCAGTACTTC. Its translation is CASSVGWGQRAYEQYF.

This rearrangement joins TRBV19 to TRBJ1-5; D uncertain. Per the germline V gene, CDR1 is LNHDA and CDR2 is SQIVND (reference sequence). Trimming shortened V by 3 bases and J by 4 bases, and 4 bases separated the two germline ends. This CDR3 has 12 amino acids. The CDR3: CASSISNQPQHF. The CDR3 DNA sequence: TGTGCCAGTAGTATTTCGAATCAGCCCCAGCATTTT.

V and J are TRBV7-9 and TRBJ2-4, with D possibly matching TRBD2 (5 bases). CDR3 length: 15 amino acids. CDR1 is SEHNR and CDR2 is FQNEAQ in the germline V gene (reference sequence). V lost 5 bases and J 8 bases, leaving 19 bases between the germline ends. The CDR3 DNA follows: TGTGCCAGCAGCCAAGGAGTCCTAGCTTTTGACATTCAGTACTTC. Translation: CASSQGVLAFDIQYF. Together with reference TRBV7-9 and TRBJ2-4, the CDR3 gives the full variable domain: DTGVSQNPRHKITKRGQNVTFRCDPISEHNRLYWYRQTLGQGPEFLTYFQNEAQLEKSRLLSDRFSAERPKGSFSTLEIQRTEQGDSAMYLCASSQGVLAFDIQYFGAGTRLSVL.